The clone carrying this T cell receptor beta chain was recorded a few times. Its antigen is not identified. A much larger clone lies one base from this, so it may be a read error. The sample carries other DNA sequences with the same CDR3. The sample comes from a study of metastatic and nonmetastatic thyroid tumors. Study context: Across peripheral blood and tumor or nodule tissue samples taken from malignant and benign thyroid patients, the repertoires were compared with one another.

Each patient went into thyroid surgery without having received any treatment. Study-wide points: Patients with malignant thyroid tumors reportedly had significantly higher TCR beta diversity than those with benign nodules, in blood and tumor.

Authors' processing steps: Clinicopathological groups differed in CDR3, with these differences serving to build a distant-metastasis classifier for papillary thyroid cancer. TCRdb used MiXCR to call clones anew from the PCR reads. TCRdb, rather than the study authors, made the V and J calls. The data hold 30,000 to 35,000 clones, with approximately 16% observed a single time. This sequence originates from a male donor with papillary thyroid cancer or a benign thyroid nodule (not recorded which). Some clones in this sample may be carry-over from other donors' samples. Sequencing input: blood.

The CDR3 spells CASSQDPRTGSTDTQYF. CDR3 DNA: TGCGCCAGCAGCCAAGATCCGAGGACAGGAAGCACGGATACGCAGTATTTT. The J gene is TRBJ2-3, the V gene TRBV4-1, with 7 bases lining up with TRBD1. CDR3 length equals 17 residues. Germline loops: CDR1 MGHRA, CDR2 YSYEKL.